A single TCR beta chain is shown here with its context. This clonotype has ten or more counts. There is no known antigen for this receptor. No quality values exist for individual bases; no much larger clone is one base distant. Ophthalmopathy patients had moderately to severely active disease, with a Clinical Activity Score of 3 or more, a NOSPECS grade of 4 or more, and a disease duration of less than 3 months. Patients with uncontrolled infections, other autoimmune diseases, pregnancy or lactation were excluded. Diagnoses relied on clinical symptoms, serum thyroxine and TRAb, thyroid ultrasound and orbital computed tomography. Ficoll-Paque density gradient centrifugation was used to isolate PBMCs from 8 to 10 ml of fresh peripheral blood. Trizol reagent was used to extract total RNA, and RNA quality was then checked on an Agilent 2100 Bioanalyzer. TCR beta CDR3 regions were amplified from RNA transcripts. A first-round RT-PCR of the TCR CDR3 used the HTBI primer set with the Qiagen OneStep RT-PCR kit. Libraries were constructed in a second round of multiplex PCR, after which size selection and purification were carried out. Paired-end sequencing of the libraries was performed with 100 bp reads on an Illumina HiSeq2000. Turning to the authors' computational methods: SOAPnuke was used to process the raw data, with reads discarded if the reads contained adapters or uncalled bases, had a mean Phred below 15, or lacked an exact constant-primer or identifier match. COPE v1.2.5 was used to merge high-quality paired reads, and clonotypes were defined as unique nucleotide sequences. MiTCR v1.1 was used to align the clonotypes against IMGT TRBV, TRBD and TRBJ reference segments. The analysis included only V-J combinations with a frequency above 0.0001, which together covered 99% to 99.2% of the repertoires. A TCS score was defined as the ratio of F50 (clonal expansion) to E x V (chaos), with BLOSUM62-based TCRdist applied between CDR3 peptides within each V-J. Welch's t-statistics and random forest reduced 500 to 650 V-J features to some 14, which were used in a naive Bayes classifier (R e1071). TCRdb cleaned the public reads at Q25 with fastp, built clones with MiXCR and kept in-frame beta chains. Each CDR3 protein appears once, grouped with its most common genes and DNA. TCRdb, rather than the study authors, made the V and J calls. The sample table holds 200,000 to 250,000 distinct CDR3 sequences, of which about 17% were seen once. In total, the top ten clones hold 28% of the sample.

The data derive from a study of T cells in Graves' hyperthyroidism and ophthalmopathy (dated by TCRdb to between 2018 and 2021). A note on the overall study: Peripheral blood was collected at initial diagnosis, before any treatment. TCR V-J signatures able to tell the groups apart were searched for in a discovery cohort of more than 90 patients, of whom more than 40 had Graves' ophthalmopathy and about 60 had stable Graves' hyperthyroidism. Whether ophthalmopathy could be predicted prospectively was tested in an independent validation cohort made up of fewer than 20 hyperthyroidism patients plus 17 patients who later progressed to ophthalmopathy. For training and testing, the roughly 97 patients in the discovery cohort were randomly divided in a 7:3 ratio. In addition, the study compared T-cell repertoires in thyroid tissue and in blood from roughly 6 Graves' hyperthyroidism patients. Following sampling, methimazole starting at 30 mg daily was given to hyperthyroidism patients, and high-dose intravenous methylprednisolone was given to ophthalmopathy patients. The paper reports TCR Vbeta CDR3 sequencing of approximately 140 peripheral blood samples: over 40 ophthalmopathy, 70 to 85 hyperthyroidism and approximately 17 progressor patients.

The CDR3 has 13 amino acids, counting the end cysteine and phenylalanine. CDR3 DNA is the only sequence kept; it has 39 bases, read in frame from the first base. The germline V and J ends show losses of 5 bases and 6 bases respectively, and no gene match explains 2 bases of the junction. Based on the germline V gene, the CDR1 and CDR2 sequences are ENHRY and SYGVKD. On the study overall, not on this receptor specifically: Blood samples also contained most of the expanded thyroid clonotypes (frequency above 0.001), which suggests that blood repertoires may reflect thyroid immune responses. A model built on a 13 V-J signature distinguished ophthalmopathy from stable hyperthyroidism, reaching roughly 88% sensitivity and about 81% specificity in cross-validation and 80%/75% in testing. In validation, the model predicted progression to ophthalmopathy with 55% to 71% sensitivity and approximately 74% specificity, a median of about 6 months before onset. No statistical method was used to fix the sample size in advance, and group allocation was not hidden from the investigators.

The receptor's source is a woman aged 18-35 years with Graves' ophthalmopathy. Sequenced: blood. The V gene is TRBV10-3 and the J gene is TRBJ1-2, and TRBD1 aligns with 11 junction nucleotides. This receptor carries the CDR3 CAISMDRGHGYTF. The nucleotide sequence reads as follows: TGTGCCATCAGTATGGACAGGGGGCATGGCTACACCTTC.